This T cell receptor (beta chain) was sequenced for a study of shared clonotypes between healthy human individuals (dated by TCRdb to 2020 to 2022). With respect to the entire study: A couple of women and a few men aged 18 to 49 years were included in the cohort. For each donor, CD4 naive and CD4 memory were each given three plates, CD8 naive was given two plates, and CD8 memory was given one plate. To estimate repertoire size and how much clonotype sharing occurs between individuals, the study deeply sequenced the blood TCR repertoires of several healthy adults. Libraries were prepared and TCR repertoires were sequenced by different laboratories using diverse techniques, in order to increase sequencing depth and limit assay-specific biases. Each donor's leukapheresis produced roughly between roughly 0.85 and 10 billion PBMCs. What the authors observed across the whole study: Larger estimated clonotype richness was generally found for naive subsets than for memory subsets. Pairwise subsampling led to the expectation that sequencing depth would affect the degree of clonotype sharing among donors. Even with the large sequencing depth, rarefaction of the sorted-subset datasets indicated that sequencing was incomplete. About 5% of naive CD4, 3.5% of naive CD8, 2% to 2.5% of memory CD4, and 0.4% of memory CD8 clonotypes were shared across a few donors. Sampling was restricted to blood, and TCR repertoires in tissues likely differ from the TCR repertoires found in blood. Compared with non-shared clonotypes, the clonotypes found in all four sorted-subset donors had higher generation probabilities. Because the study included only a small number of donors, the genetic and exposure-history diversity represented was limited.

For the CD8 naive samples, CD45RO-negative cells were positively selected for CCR7, yielding a CD45RA+CCR7+ population from which TemRA cells were excluded. The donors were healthy, HIV-negative adults who had no recently reported acute infections or vaccinations. Only Caucasian adults living in Nashville, Tennessee, USA were represented among the donors. Blood was obtained by leukapheresis, after which PBMCs were separated by Ficoll-Histopaque density gradient centrifugation and cryopreserved in liquid nitrogen vapor phase. Analytical flow cytometry was used to check the purity and quantity of each magnetically sorted T cell population. From each sorted fraction, genomic DNA was isolated and quantified by UV absorbance on a Nanodrop 2000c. For this clone: It lacks a known antigen. It has no much larger one-base neighbor in the sample; base qualities were not kept.

The CDR1 and CDR2 encoded by the germline V gene (reference sequence) are MNHEY and SMNVEV. Spanning cysteine to phenylalanine, the CDR3 consists of 15 amino acids. Only the CDR3 DNA stays, 45 bases, in frame from base 1. V is reduced by 1 base and J by 1 base, leaving a spacing of 9 bases between them. TCR CDR3 regions were amplified from genomic DNA by multiplex PCR using the deep immunoSEQ assay. Extracted genomic DNA from each cell subset was spread evenly across all wells of several immunoSEQ 96-well plates, with each plate serving as a replicate. For sorted subsets, approximately 210 ng genomic DNA, equal to 25,000 to 35,000 T cell genomes, was loaded into each replicate PCR. Purified libraries were measured with a Qubit 3.0 fluorometer, size-checked on a Bioanalyzer 2100, and measured again with the KAPA Library Quantification kit. A separate single-read 150-cycle Illumina NextSeq 550 flow cell was used to sequence each immunoSEQ 96-well plate. In the paper's pipeline: The immunoSEQ output contained only junctional sequences without quality scores, so filtering could not match that applied to full-length reads. Sequences were annotated with PyIR, a Python wrapper for IgBLAST v1.9, and V/J genes and CDR3 were assigned using IMGT germline references. Reads with weak V/J assignments (E-value above 1e-6), missing CDR3, stop codons, out-of-frame junctions, or ambiguous translated residues were removed. V3J clonotypes were defined as sequences sharing the same inferred V gene, J gene, and CDR3 amino acid sequence. Percentage overlap between repertoires was computed as shared unique clonotypes divided by the size of the smaller repertoire. Three approaches were used to assess repertoire richness: RTK rarefaction, the Chao1 estimator, and Recon v2.1 estimates of unobserved clonotypes. Generation probabilities for all TCRbeta clonotypes obtained by the gDNA method from four donors were computed using OLGA. TCRdb re-hosts the immuneACCESS table, in-frame sequences only. Its copies lack some clones; in the studies checked, an unresolved V gene accounts for under half of them, and the cause for the rest is not known. V and J calls and clone size are those listed in that table; D and trimming were worked out from the DNA. The sample table records millions of clones; roughly 91% of these occur just once. In total, the top ten clones hold under 2% of the sample.

This TCR was recovered from a man aged 18 to 30 in good health. Some clones in this sample may be carry-over from other donors' samples. Sequenced input: naive CD8+ T cells from PBMCs. This sample's cell subset or site label indicates: CD45RA+CCR7+. Here the chain combines TRBV27 and TRBJ2-3; possibly the D gene is TRBD1, per 6 matching bases. The CDR3 corresponds to CASSLWPGGTDTQYF. The DNA is TGTGCCAGCAGTTTATGGCCAGGGGGCACAGATACGCAGTATTTT.